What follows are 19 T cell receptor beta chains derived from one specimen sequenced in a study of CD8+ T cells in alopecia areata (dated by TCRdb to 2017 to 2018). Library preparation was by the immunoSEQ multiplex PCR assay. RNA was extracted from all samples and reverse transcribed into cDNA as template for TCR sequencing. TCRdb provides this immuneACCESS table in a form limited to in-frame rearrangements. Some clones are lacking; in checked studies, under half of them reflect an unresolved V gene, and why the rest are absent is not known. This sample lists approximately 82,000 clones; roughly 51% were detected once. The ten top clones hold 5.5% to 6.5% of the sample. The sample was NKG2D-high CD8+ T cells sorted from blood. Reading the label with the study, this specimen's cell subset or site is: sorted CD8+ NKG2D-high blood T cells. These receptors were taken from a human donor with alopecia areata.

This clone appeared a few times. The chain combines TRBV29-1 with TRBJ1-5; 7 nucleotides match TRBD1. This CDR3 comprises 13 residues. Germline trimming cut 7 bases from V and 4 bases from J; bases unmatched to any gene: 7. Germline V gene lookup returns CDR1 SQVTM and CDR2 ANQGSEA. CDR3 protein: CSAARDSNQPQHF. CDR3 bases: TGCAGCGCCGCGAGGGACAGTAATCAGCCCCAGCATTTT.

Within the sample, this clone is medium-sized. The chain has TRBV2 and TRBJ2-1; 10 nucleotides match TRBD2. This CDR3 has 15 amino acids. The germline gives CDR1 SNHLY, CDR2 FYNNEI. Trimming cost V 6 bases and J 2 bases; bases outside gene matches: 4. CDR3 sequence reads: CASRSSGGAYNEQFF. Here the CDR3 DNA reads TGTGCCAGCAGGTCCAGCGGGGGGGCCTACAATGAGCAGTTCTTC. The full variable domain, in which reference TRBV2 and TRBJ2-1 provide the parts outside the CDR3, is EPEVTQTPSHQVTQMGQEVILRCVPISNHLYFYWYRQILGQKVEFLVSFYNNEISEKSEIFDDQFSVERPDGSNFTLKIRSTKLEDSAMYFCASRSSGGAYNEQFFGPGTRLTVL.

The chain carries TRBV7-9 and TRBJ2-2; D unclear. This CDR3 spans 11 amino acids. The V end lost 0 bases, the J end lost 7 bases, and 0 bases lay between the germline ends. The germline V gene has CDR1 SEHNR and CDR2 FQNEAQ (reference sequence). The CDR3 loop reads CASSLAGELFF. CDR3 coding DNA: TGTGCCAGCAGCTTAGCCGGGGAGCTGTTTTTT.

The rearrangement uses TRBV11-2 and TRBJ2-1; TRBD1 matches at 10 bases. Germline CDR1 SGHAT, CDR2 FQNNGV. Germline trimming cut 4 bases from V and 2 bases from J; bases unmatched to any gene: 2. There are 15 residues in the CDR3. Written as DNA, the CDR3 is TGTGCCAGCAGCTCAGGACAGGGGGCCTACAATGAGCAGTTCTTC. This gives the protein CASSSGQGAYNEQFF. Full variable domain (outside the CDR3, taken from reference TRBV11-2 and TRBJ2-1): EAGVAQSPRYKIIEKRQSVAFWCNPISGHATLYWYQQILGQGPKLLIQFQNNGVVDDSQLPKDRFSAERLKGVDSTLKIQPAKLEDSAVYLCASSSGQGAYNEQFFGPGTRLTVL.

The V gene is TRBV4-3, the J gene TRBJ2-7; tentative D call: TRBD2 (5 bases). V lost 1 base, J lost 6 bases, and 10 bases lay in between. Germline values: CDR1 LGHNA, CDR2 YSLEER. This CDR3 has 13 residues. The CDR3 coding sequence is TGCGCCAGCAGCCAAGGAATTGCGGGCGAGCAGTACTTC. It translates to CASSQGIAGEQYF.

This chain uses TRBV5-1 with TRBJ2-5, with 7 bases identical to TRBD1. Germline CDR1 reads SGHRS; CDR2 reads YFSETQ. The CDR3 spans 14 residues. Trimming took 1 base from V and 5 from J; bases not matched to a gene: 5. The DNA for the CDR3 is TGCGCCAGCAGCTTGCTAGGGGGCGAGGAGACCCAGTACTTC. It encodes CASSLLGGEETQYF.

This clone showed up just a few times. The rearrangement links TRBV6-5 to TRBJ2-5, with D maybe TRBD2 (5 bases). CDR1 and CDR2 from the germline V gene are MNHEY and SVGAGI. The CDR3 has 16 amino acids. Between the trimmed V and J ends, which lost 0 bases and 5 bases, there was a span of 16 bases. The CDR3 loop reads CASSYSELMTGETQYF. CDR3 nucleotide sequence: TGTGCCAGCAGTTACTCGGAGTTGATGACGGGGGAGACCCAGTACTTC.

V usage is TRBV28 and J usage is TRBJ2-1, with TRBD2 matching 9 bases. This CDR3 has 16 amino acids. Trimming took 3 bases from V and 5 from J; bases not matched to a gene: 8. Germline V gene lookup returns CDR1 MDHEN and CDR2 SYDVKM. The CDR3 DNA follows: TGTGCCAGCAGTTTGAAGGCGGGAGGGTTGGACAATGAGCAGTTCTTC. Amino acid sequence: CASSLKAGGLDNEQFF.

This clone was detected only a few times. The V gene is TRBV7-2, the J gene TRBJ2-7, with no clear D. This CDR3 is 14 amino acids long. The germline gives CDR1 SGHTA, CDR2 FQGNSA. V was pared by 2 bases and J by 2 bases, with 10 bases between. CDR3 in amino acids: CASSLTPRTYEQYF. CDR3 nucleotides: TGTGCCAGCAGCTTAACGCCCAGAACCTACGAGCAGTACTTC. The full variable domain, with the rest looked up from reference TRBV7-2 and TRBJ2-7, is GAGVSQSPSNKVTEKGKDVELRCDPISGHTALYWYRQSLGQGLEFLIYFQGNSAPDKSGLPSDRFSAERTGGSVSTLTIQRTQQEDSAVYLCASSLTPRTYEQYFGPGTRLTVT.

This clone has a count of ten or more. The CDR3 is CASSQSSLSNQPQHF. CDR3 DNA sequence: TGCGCCAGCAGTCAGTCCAGCCTGAGCAATCAGCCCCAGCATTTT. The rearrangement uses TRBV23-1 and TRBJ1-5; D remains ambiguous. TRBV23-1 is filed as an ORF, its function uncertain. CDR3 length equals 15 residues. V was pared by 3 bases and J by 1 base, with 10 bases between.

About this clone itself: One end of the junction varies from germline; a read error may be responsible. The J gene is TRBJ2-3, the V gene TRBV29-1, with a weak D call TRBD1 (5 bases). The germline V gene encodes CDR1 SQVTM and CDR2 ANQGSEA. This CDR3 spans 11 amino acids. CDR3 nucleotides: TGCAGCGTTGGGGGCACAGGTACGCAGTATTTT. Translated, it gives CSVGGTGTQYF.

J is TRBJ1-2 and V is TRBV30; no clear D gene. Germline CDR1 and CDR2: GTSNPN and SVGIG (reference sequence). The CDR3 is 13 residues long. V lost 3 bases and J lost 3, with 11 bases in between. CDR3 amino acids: CAWRGRFDYGYTF. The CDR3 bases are TGTGCCTGGAGGGGCAGGTTCGACTATGGCTACACCTTC. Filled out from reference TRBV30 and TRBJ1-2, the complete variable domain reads SQTIHQWPATLVQPVGSPLSLECTVEGTSNPNLYWYRQAAGRGLQLLFYSVGIGQISSEVPQNLSASRPQDRQFILSSKKLLLSDSGFYLCAWRGRFDYGYTFGSGTRLTVV.

The CDR3 nucleotides read TGTGCCAGCAGCTCAGGGGGGCTGCAGGGTTTGTTCTTC. This gives the protein CASSSGGLQGLFF. This chain uses TRBV7-8 with TRBJ2-1; D is perhaps TRBD1 (7 bases). V was shortened by 4 bases and J by 15 bases, with 19 bases between the two germline ends. The CDR3 is made up of 13 amino acids. Per the germline V gene, CDR1 is SGHVS and CDR2 is FQNEAQ.

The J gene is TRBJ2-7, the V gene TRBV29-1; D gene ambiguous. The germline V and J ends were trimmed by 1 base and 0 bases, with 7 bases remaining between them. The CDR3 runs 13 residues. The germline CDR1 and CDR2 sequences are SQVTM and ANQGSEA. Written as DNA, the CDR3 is TGCAGCGTTGAAGTGGTGGTCTCCTACGAGCAGTACTTC. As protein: CSVEVVVSYEQYF.

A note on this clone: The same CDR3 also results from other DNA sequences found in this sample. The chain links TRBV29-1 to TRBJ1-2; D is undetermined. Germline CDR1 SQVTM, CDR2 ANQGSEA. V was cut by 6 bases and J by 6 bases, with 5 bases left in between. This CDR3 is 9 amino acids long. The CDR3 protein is CSVPDGYTF. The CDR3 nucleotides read TGCAGCGTCCCCGATGGCTACACCTTC.

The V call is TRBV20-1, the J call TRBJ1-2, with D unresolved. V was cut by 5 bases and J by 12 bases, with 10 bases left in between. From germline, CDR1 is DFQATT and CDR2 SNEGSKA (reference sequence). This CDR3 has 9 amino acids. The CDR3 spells CSAYHAHTF. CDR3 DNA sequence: TGCAGTGCTTATCACGCTCACACCTTC.

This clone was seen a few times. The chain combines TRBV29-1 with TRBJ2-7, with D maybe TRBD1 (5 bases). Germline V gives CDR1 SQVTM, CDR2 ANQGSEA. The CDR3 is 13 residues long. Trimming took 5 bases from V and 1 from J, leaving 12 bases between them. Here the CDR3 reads CSVRADSSYEQYF. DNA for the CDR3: TGCAGCGTTAGGGCCGACAGTTCCTACGAGCAGTACTTC.

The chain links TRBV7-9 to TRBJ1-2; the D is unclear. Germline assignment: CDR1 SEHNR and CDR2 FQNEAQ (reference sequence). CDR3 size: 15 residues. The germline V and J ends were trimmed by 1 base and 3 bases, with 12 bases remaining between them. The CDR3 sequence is CASSLVPDGYYGYTF. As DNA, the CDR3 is TGTGCCAGCAGCTTAGTCCCGGACGGATACTATGGCTACACCTTC. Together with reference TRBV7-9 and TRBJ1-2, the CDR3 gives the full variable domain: DTGVSQNPRHKITKRGQNVTFRCDPISEHNRLYWYRQTLGQGPEFLTYFQNEAQLEKSRLLSDRFSAERPKGSFSTLEIQRTEQGDSAMYLCASSLVPDGYYGYTFGSGTRLTVV.

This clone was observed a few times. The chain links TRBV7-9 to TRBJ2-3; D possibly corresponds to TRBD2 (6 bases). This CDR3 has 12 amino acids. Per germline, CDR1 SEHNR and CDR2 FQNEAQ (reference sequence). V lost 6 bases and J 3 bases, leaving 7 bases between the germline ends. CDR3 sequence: CASRRDTDTQYF. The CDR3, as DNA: TGTGCCAGCAGGCGGGATACAGATACGCAGTATTTT.